The sample holds a few counts of the clone carrying this TCR beta chain. No antigen is known for it. With the Oncomine TCR Beta short-read assay, DNA from cultured CD4+ T cells was sequenced. It was cultured CD4+ T cells from which genomic DNA was extracted. TCRdb passed the PCR reads through MiXCR, listing each CDR3 protein once. Of some 20,000 distinct CDR3 sequences in the sample, roughly 47% were seen once. This CDR3 comprises 14 residues. In germline, CDR1 is MNHEY, CDR2 SVGEGT. Trimming took off 5 bases at V and 6 bases at J, with 15 bases between the two ends. Sample treatment: approximately nine-day PBMC culture with coronavirus spike peptide pools or control peptides (ViraFEST assay). This entry is derived from a study of vaccination and CD4 T cells after COVID-19.

The V gene is TRBV6-2 or TRBV6-3, the J gene TRBJ2-3; no firm D call. The sequence came from a human donor with COVID-19. The sequencing input was cultured CD4+ T cells from blood. The CDR3 DNA reads TGTGCCAGCAGTGAAAGACGGCTTCGCGATACGCAGTATTTT. It specifies CASSERRLRDTQYF.